The source of this T cell receptor (beta chain) is a study of naive and memory T cell subsets. CD4 T cells were positively selected, then CD8 T cells from the CD4-negative fraction. Germline CDR1 is DFQATT and CDR2 is SNEGSKA (reference sequence). This CDR3 comprises 14 residues. V was clipped by 1 base and J by 2 bases, with 9 bases between them. An equimolar mix of two oligonucleotides served as the beta constant-region primer for TRBC1 and TRBC2. Ligated cDNA was amplified by four rounds of PCR with nested alpha and beta constant-region primers and SP2. TCRdb used MiXCR to reprocess the UMI-ligation and nested PCR reads, holding one entry per CDR3 protein. The sample shows over 100,000 distinct CDR3 sequences, 35% to 40% of them seen only once.

The sample consisted of central memory CD4+ T cells from blood. V usage is TRBV20-1 and J usage is TRBJ1-3, with D uncertain. The receptor's source is a human donor in good health. The chain's CDR3 is CSARVEAAGNTIYF. The CDR3, as DNA: TGCAGTGCTAGAGTTGAGGCCGCTGGAAACACCATATATTTT.